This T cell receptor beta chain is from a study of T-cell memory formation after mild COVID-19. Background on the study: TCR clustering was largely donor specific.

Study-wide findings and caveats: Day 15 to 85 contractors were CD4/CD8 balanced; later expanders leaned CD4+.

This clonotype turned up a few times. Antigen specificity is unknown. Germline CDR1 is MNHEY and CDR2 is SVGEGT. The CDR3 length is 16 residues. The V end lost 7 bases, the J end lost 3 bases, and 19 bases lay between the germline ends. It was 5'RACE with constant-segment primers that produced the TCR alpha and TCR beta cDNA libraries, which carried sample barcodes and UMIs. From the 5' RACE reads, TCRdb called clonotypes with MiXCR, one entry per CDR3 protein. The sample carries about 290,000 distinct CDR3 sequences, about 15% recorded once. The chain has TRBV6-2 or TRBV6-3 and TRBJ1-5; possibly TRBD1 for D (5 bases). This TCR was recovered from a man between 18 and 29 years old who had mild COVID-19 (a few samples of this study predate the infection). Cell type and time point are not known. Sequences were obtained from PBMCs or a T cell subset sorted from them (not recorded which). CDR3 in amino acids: CASKSSRVGNNQPQHF. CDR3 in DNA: TGTGCCAGCAAATCTTCCAGGGTCGGGAACAATCAGCCCCAGCATTTT.